Presented here are 26 T cell receptor beta chains from one specimen sequenced in a study of beta chain features in type 1 diabetes. TCRB transcripts that were expressed got sequenced, as all of the isolated RNA had been reverse transcribed. TCRdb's copy holds only in-frame clones and misses some; the assay was immunoSEQ multiplex PCR. This table holds more than 300,000 clones, 10% to 15% found once. Study-wide results and caveats: Moderately but significantly shorter TCRB CDR3s were found in Type 1 diabetes patients in all four CD4+ subsets.

These TCRs are of unknown antigen specificity. Sequences were obtained from naive CD4+ T cells from blood. These TCRs come from a woman aged 18-29 years with type 1 diabetes.

The chain joins TRBV7-2 to TRBJ2-7; 7 bases fit TRBD1. The CDR3 extends over 15 amino acids. V lost 5 bases, J lost 0 bases, and 7 bases stayed unmatched. Germline CDR1 is SGHTA and CDR2 is FQGNSA. The CDR3 spells CASSPYRDSSYEQYF. The CDR3 DNA reads as TGTGCCAGCAGCCCCTACCGGGACAGCTCCTACGAGCAGTACTTC. The full variable domain, completed using reference TRBV7-2 and TRBJ2-7, is GAGVSQSPSNKVTEKGKDVELRCDPISGHTALYWYRQSLGQGLEFLIYFQGNSAPDKSGLPSDRFSAERTGGSVSTLTIQRTQQEDSAVYLCASSPYRDSSYEQYFGPGTRLTVT.

The chain is built from TRBV19 and TRBJ1-2; D not resolved. There are 13 residues in the CDR3. The V gene's germline CDR1 is LNHDA and CDR2 SQIVND (reference sequence). V dropped 3 bases and J dropped 3 bases, with 8 bases sitting between them. Written as DNA, the CDR3 is TGTGCCAGTAGTATCCTGGGCTACTATGGCTACACCTTC. It specifies CASSILGYYGYTF.

V usage is TRBV7-2 and J usage is TRBJ2-2, with a weak D call TRBD2 (6 bases). The length of the CDR3 is 16 residues. Germline-derived CDR1 and CDR2 are SGHTA and FQGNSA. Trimming removed 11 bases from V and 4 bases from J, with 23 bases in between. As DNA, the CDR3 is TGTGCCGCGAAAATGGGACTCACGACGGGCACCGGGGAGCTGTTTTTT. Protein sequence: CAAKMGLTTGTGELFF.

The chain couples TRBV10-3 to TRBJ2-1, with TRBD2 identical over 13 bases. The CDR3 is 15 residues long. Germline V CDR1 and CDR2: ENHRY, SYGVKD. V lost 4 bases and J lost 3; bases outside the gene matches: 0. Written as DNA, the CDR3 is TGTGCCATCAGTGGGACTAGCGGGGGCTACAATGAGCAGTTCTTC. This translates into CAISGTSGGYNEQFF.

The J gene is TRBJ2-7, the V gene TRBV7-2; TRBD2 might be the D (6 bases). This CDR3 spans 14 amino acids. The V gene lost 4 bases and the J gene lost 0 bases, with 10 bases spanning the gap. Germline lookup yields CDR1 SGHTA and CDR2 FQGNSA. CDR3 nucleotides: TGTGCCAGCAGCTCCACCGGGAGCTCCTACGAGCAGTACTTC. This sequence encodes CASSSTGSSYEQYF.

The chain employs TRBV28 and TRBJ2-7; D may be TRBD2 (6 bases). The V gene lost 6 bases and the J gene lost 6 bases, with 18 bases spanning the gap. The CDR3 is 14 residues long. Germline values: CDR1 MDHEN, CDR2 SYDVKM. The CDR3 sequence: CASSLLAPRSEQYF. Written as DNA, the CDR3 is TGTGCCAGCAGCCTCCTAGCGCCCCGGAGCGAGCAGTACTTC.

This clone turned up a few times. Other DNA variants within this sample encode the same CDR3. CDR3 in amino acids: CASSLAPGGQETQYF. In DNA, the CDR3 is TGCGCCAGCAGCTTGGCCCCAGGGGGACAAGAGACCCAGTACTTC. The chain couples TRBV5-1 to TRBJ2-5, with 7 bases aligning to TRBD1. V shed 0 bases, J shed 2 bases, and the junction held 4 bases outside the gene matches. From germline, CDR1 is SGHRS and CDR2 YFSETQ. This CDR3 spans 15 amino acids.

The chain is built from TRBV7-2 and TRBJ2-6, with 9 bases that match TRBD1. CDR3 length equals 18 residues. The germline V gene has CDR1 SGHTA and CDR2 FQGNSA. J lost 0 bases, V lost 2 bases, and 5 bases had no gene match. CDR3: CASSLWGQGFSGANVLTF. The CDR3 bases are TGTGCCAGCAGCTTATGGGGACAGGGTTTCTCTGGGGCCAACGTCCTGACTTTC.

This chain joins TRBV20-1 and TRBJ1-2; D perhaps matches TRBD1 (5 bases). Trimming removed 3 bases from V and 10 bases from J, with 12 bases in between. The CDR3 consists of 11 residues. Germline CDR1 reads DFQATT; CDR2 reads SNEGSKA (reference sequence). As DNA, the CDR3 is TGCAGTGCTAGCCCAGGGTTCTACTACACCTTC. Protein product: CSASPGFYYTF.

The chain links TRBV2 to TRBJ1-4, with a weak D call TRBD1 (6 bases). Germline-derived CDR1 and CDR2 are SNHLY and FYNNEI. V gave up 7 bases and J gave up 8 bases, with 14 bases separating them. This CDR3 region has 13 residues. The CDR3 coding sequence is TGTGCCAGCAAGACGGGACACTCCGAAAAACTGTTTTTT. Its protein is CASKTGHSEKLFF.

This clone has more than one count but fewer than ten. V and J are TRBV10-3 and TRBJ2-5; D perhaps matches TRBD1 (7 bases). Germline V gives CDR1 ENHRY, CDR2 SYGVKD. V gave up 3 bases and J gave up 2 bases, with 13 bases separating them. The CDR3 has 15 amino acids. In DNA, the CDR3 is TGTGCCATCAGTGATCTACAGGGGAGGCAAGAGACCCAGTACTTC. It encodes CAISDLQGRQETQYF.

In its sample, this clone was seen a few times. CDR3 sequence (DNA): TGCGCCAGCAGCCAAGGGCTCGAAGAGACCCAGTACTTC. Amino acids: CASSQGLEETQYF. V usage is TRBV4-3 and J usage is TRBJ2-5, with no clear D. The CDR3 loop spans 13 amino acids. With 1 base removed from V and 3 bases from J, the gap between germline ends came to 6 bases. Germline CDR1 reads LGHNA; CDR2 reads YSLEER.

CDR3 coding DNA: TGCAGTGCTAGATTGGAGGGGGCTCAGTACTTC. Translation gives CSARLEGAQYF. This chain connects TRBV20-1 to TRBJ2-4, with D possibly TRBD1 on 7 matching bases. The CDR3 consists of 11 residues. The ends were cut back, 2 bases at V and 12 bases at J, with 11 bases in the middle. Germline V gene sequence: CDR1 DFQATT, CDR2 SNEGSKA (reference sequence).

This chain uses TRBV29-1 with TRBJ2-7, with 7 bases that match TRBD1. Germline V CDR1 and CDR2: SQVTM, ANQGSEA. Unmatched junction bases numbered 7, after V lost 2 bases and J lost 6 bases. The CDR3 loop spans 13 amino acids. As DNA, the CDR3 is TGCAGCGTTGAACCCGAATACAGGGGCGAGCAGTACTTC. Amino acids: CSVEPEYRGEQYF.

In this sample, this clone turned up a few times. The V call is TRBV6-5, the J call TRBJ2-7; 10 bases are a match to TRBD1. Germline values: CDR1 MNHEY, CDR2 SVGAGI. Unmatched junction bases numbered 8, after V lost 10 bases and J lost 5 bases. This CDR3 contains 13 residues. CDR3: CATRTGGMDEQYF. The DNA for the CDR3 is TGTGCCACCCGGACAGGGGGAATGGACGAGCAGTACTTC.

The CDR3 DNA sequence: TGTGCCAGCAGCCGGACTAGCGGGAGAGCAGATACGCAGTATTTT. The encoded protein is CASSRTSGRADTQYF. This chain links TRBV7-3 with TRBJ2-3, with 13 bases identical to TRBD2. Germline V gene data show CDR1 as SGHTA and CDR2 as FQGTGA. The CDR3 covers 15 residues. Trimming removed 5 bases from V and 4 bases from J; junction bases left unmatched: 3.

V gene TRBV7-2 combines with J gene TRBJ1-1; D gene uncertain. V was shortened by 2 bases and J by 0 bases, with 4 bases between the two germline ends. The CDR3 length is 13 residues. CDR1 SGHTA and CDR2 FQGNSA come from the germline V gene. For the CDR3, the DNA is TGTGCCAGCAGCTTACCGGTGAACACTGAAGCTTTCTTT. This encodes CASSLPVNTEAFF. Filled out from reference TRBV7-2 and TRBJ1-1, the complete variable domain reads GAGVSQSPSNKVTEKGKDVELRCDPISGHTALYWYRQSLGQGLEFLIYFQGNSAPDKSGLPSDRFSAERTGGSVSTLTIQRTQQEDSAVYLCASSLPVNTEAFFGQGTRLTVV.

The rearrangement links TRBV29-1 to TRBJ1-2, with D perhaps matching TRBD1 (6 bases). This CDR3 is 11 amino acids long. V lost 7 bases to trimming and J lost 8 bases, with 14 bases between them. Germline loops: CDR1 SQVTM, CDR2 ANQGSEA. Here the CDR3 DNA reads TGCAGCGCCCGGGGGGCTTACGGCTACACCTTC. It encodes CSARGAYGYTF.

A few counts support this clone. The gene calls are TRBV28 and TRBJ2-7; D remains unclear. CDR1 and CDR2 (germline): MDHEN, SYDVKM. The CDR3 has 14 residues. Trimming removed 3 bases from V and 4 bases from J, with 13 bases in between. The DNA of the CDR3 is TGTGCCAGCAGTTTCGACTTAACCCTGTACGAGCAGTACTTC. Encoded protein: CASSFDLTLYEQYF.

This clone has a count of ten or more. The J gene is TRBJ2-5, the V gene TRBV15; D is perhaps TRBD1 (6 bases). The CDR3 is made up of 13 amino acids. Germline CDR1 is LNHNV and CDR2 is YYDKDF (reference sequence). Trimming took off 0 bases at V and 9 bases at J, with 11 bases between the two ends. The CDR3 loop is CATSREGAGAQYF. CDR3 nucleotides: TGTGCCACCAGCAGAGAGGGGGCCGGTGCCCAGTACTTC. Looking up the rest from reference TRBV15 and TRBJ2-5 gives the full variable domain: DAMVIQNPRYQVTQFGKPVTLSCSQTLNHNVMYWYQQKSSQAPKLLFHYYDKDFNNEADTPDNFQSRRPNTSFCFLDIRSPGLGDTAMYLCATSREGAGAQYFGPGTRLLVL.

This clone came up a few times. The chain employs TRBV19 and TRBJ2-1; 12 bases line up with TRBD2. V trimming: 6 bases; J trimming: 4 bases; junction bases outside the gene matches: 1. The CDR3 spans 14 residues. The germline gives CDR1 LNHDA, CDR2 SQIVND (reference sequence). CDR3 in amino acids: CASRGTSGYNEQFF. The CDR3, as DNA: TGTGCCAGTAGAGGGACTAGCGGGTACAATGAGCAGTTCTTC.

This clone has more than one count but fewer than ten. The V and J genes are TRBV14 and TRBJ2-5; 8 bases are a match to TRBD2. V lost 2 bases, J lost 4 bases, and 6 bases stayed unmatched. CDR3 length: 15 amino acids. The V gene's germline CDR1 is SGHDN and CDR2 FVKESK. The CDR3, as DNA: TGTGCCAGCAGCCAAACGGGAGGGCCCGGAGAGACCCAGTACTTC. The encoded protein is CASSQTGGPGETQYF.

This clone has more than one count but fewer than ten. The chain couples TRBV7-2 to TRBJ2-3, with D perhaps TRBD2 (6 bases). CDR1 and CDR2 (germline): SGHTA, FQGNSA. CDR3 size: 15 residues. The V end lost 0 bases, the J end lost 5 bases, and 12 bases lay between the germline ends. The CDR3 nucleotides read TGTGCCAGCAGCTTAGCTGTGGGGGGAGGAGATACGCAGTATTTT. Translation: CASSLAVGGGDTQYF.

This clone was seen a handful of times. CDR3 loop: CASSFAGGDEQFF. CDR3 sequence (DNA): TGTGCCAGCAGCTTCGCCGGAGGGGATGAGCAGTTCTTC. The gene calls are TRBV7-2 and TRBJ2-1; D might be TRBD2 (6 bases). Germline CDR1 reads SGHTA; CDR2 reads FQGNSA. The CDR3 spans 13 residues. The V end lost 3 bases, the J end lost 8 bases, and 11 bases lay between the germline ends.

This rearrangement joins TRBV9 to TRBJ2-5; weak D call: TRBD2 (5 bases). This CDR3 is 16 amino acids long. V gave up 0 bases and J gave up 2 bases, with 14 bases separating them. Germline loops: CDR1 SGDLS, CDR2 YYNGEE. The CDR3 region is CASSVERASTQETQYF. The CDR3 bases are TGTGCCAGCAGCGTAGAGAGGGCTTCGACACAAGAGACCCAGTACTTC.

This chain joins TRBV28 and TRBJ1-5; D gene uncertain. V was pared by 3 bases and J by 3 bases, with 12 bases between. Germline values: CDR1 MDHEN, CDR2 SYDVKM. The CDR3 is made up of 15 amino acids. The CDR3 loop is CASSFPPQNNQPQHF. The CDR3 region has the DNA TGTGCCAGCAGTTTCCCCCCCCAAAACAATCAGCCCCAGCATTTT.